This record concerns one T cell receptor beta chain sequence. How the authors handled the data: Amplification of reference gene primers was used by the study to estimate nucleated cell counts. This table comes from immunoSEQ multiplex PCR, and its TCRdb copy is limited to in-frame clones, with some not included. The DNA was the basis for D and trimming; V, J and clone size are from that table. The table lists about 240,000 clones, approximately 86% of them singletons. CDR3 length: 15 residues. This sample was included in a study of blood T cell repertoires in COVID-19. Study at large: The study drew acute and convalescent COVID-19 samples from the United States, Italy and Spain. PBMCs, B-cell-depleted T cells, or T cells were the source of the cDNA or gDNA that made up the material.

V gene TRBV21-1 combines with J gene TRBJ1-3. TRBV21-1 is classified as a pseudogene. The clonotype was recovered from a woman between 70 and 85 years old with active or convalescent COVID-19. Specimen: peripheral blood. CDR3 DNA sequence: TGTGCCAGCAGCGCTCGGGACTATAAGAGAAACACCATATATTTT. Its translation is CASSARDYKRNTIYF.